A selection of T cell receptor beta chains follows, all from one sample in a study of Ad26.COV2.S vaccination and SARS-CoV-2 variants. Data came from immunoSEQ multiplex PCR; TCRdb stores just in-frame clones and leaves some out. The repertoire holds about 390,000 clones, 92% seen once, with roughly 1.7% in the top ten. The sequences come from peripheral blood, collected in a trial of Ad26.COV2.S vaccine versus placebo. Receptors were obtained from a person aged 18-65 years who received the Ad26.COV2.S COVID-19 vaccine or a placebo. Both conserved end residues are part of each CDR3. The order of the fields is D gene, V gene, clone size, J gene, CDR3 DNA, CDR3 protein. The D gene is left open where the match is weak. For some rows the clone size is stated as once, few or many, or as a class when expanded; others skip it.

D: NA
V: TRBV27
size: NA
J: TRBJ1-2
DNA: TGTGCCAGCAGCCTGCAGGGTCTCCGGGGGGGCTACACCTTC
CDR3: CASSLQGLRGGYTF

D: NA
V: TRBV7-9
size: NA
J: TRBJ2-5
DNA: TGTGCCAGCAGCTTAGGGGTCGTCGGCCAAGAGACCCAGTACTTC
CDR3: CASSLGVVGQETQYF

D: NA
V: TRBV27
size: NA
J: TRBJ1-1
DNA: TGTGCCAGCAGTTTACGGGGAGGGGGGAAAGCTTTCTTT
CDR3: CASSLRGGGKAFF

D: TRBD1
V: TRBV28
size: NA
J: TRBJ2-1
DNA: TGTGCCAGCAGGCCAGCCGGGACAGGGGACGATGAGCAGTTCTTC
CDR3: CASRPAGTGDDEQFF

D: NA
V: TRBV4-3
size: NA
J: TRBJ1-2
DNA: TGCGCCAGCAGCCAAGATTTACCGGGGGAGGCTGGCTACACCTTC
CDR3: CASSQDLPGEAGYTF

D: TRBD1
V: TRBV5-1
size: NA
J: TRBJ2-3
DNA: TGCGCCAGCAGCCTGGGACAGGGGTTAGATACGCAGTATTTT
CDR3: CASSLGQGLDTQYF

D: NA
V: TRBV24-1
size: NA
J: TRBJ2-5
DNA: TGTGCCACCAGTGAAATGGCGGCAGGGAGTATGGAGACCCAGTACTTC
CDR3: CATSEMAAGSMETQYF

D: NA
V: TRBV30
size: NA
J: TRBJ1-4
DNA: TGTGCCTGGAGTTTACAGGGTGGTAATGAAAAACTGTTTTTT
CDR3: CAWSLQGGNEKLFF

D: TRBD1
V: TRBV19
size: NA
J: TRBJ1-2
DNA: TGTGCCAGTAGTATCGGTGGACAGGGGGTTTATGGCTACACCTTC
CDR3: CASSIGGQGVYGYTF

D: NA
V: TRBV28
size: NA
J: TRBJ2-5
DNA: TGTGCCAGCAGTCCCCCCTACCAAGAGACCCAGTACTTC
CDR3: CASSPPYQETQYF

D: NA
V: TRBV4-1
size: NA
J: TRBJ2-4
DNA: TGCGCCAGCAGCCCCGTCGCCCTTGGGGCCAAAAACATTCAGTACTTC
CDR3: CASSPVALGAKNIQYF

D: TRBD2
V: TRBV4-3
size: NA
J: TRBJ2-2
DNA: TGCGCCAGCAGCCAAGATTTACTAGCGGTGACCGGGGAGCTGTTTTTT
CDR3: CASSQDLLAVTGELFF

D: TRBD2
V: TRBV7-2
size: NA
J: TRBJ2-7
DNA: TGTGCCAGCTCTAGGACTAGCGGGGGGGATAGCTCCTACGAGCAGTACTTC
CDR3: CASSRTSGGDSSYEQYF

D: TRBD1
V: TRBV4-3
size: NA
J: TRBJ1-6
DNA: TGCGCCAGCAGCCAGCGACAGGGGGCAAGCGTTGGGCCCCTCCACTTT
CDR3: CASSQRQGASVGPLHF

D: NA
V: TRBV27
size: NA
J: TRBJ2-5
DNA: TGTGCCAGCAGTCCCGACTTGAACCAAGAGACCCAGTACTTC
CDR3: CASSPDLNQETQYF

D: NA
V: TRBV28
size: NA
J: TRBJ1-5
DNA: TGTGCCAGCAGCCTCGACAGTTCCTATCAGCCCCAGCATTTT
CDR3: CASSLDSSYQPQHF

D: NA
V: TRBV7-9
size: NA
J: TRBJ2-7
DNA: TGTGCCAGCAGCTTAGTCGGGGATTACGAGCAGTACTTC
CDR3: CASSLVGDYEQYF

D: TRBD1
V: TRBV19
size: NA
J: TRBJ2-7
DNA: TGTGCCAGTAGTATCGGGGGCCAGGGGGCGTTTTACGAGCAGTACTTC
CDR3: CASSIGGQGAFYEQYF

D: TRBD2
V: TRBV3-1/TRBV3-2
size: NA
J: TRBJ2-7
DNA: TGTGCCAGCAGCCAAGAATCCGGGGGACTATACGAGCAGTACTTC
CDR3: CASSQESGGLYEQYF

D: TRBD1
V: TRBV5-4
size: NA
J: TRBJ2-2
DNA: TGTGCCAGCAGAGCTCCGGGACAGGAATTCACCGGGGAGCTGTTTTTT
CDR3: CASRAPGQEFTGELFF

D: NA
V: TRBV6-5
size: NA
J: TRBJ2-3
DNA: TGTGCCAGCAGTTACCAGCGGGGCACAGATACGCAGTATTTT
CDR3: CASSYQRGTDTQYF

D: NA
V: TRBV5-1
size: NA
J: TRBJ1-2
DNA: TGCGCCAGCAGCTTAGGTTCCGGGGTAGTGGATGGCTACACCTTC
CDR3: CASSLGSGVVDGYTF

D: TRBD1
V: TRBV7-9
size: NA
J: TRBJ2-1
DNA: TGTGCCAGCAGCTTAGAAGGACAGGTTGGGGCTGATGAGCAGTTCTTC
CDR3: CASSLEGQVGADEQFF

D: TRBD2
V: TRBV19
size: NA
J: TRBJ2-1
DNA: TGTGCCAGTACCCCCCTGTTGAAGCGGGGGGTGACCCAAAGGGATGAGCAGTTCTTC
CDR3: CASTPLLKRGVTQRDEQFF

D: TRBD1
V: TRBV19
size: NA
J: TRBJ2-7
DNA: TGTGCCAGTAGTATAGACAGCGGACAGGGGGCCTACGAGCAGTACTTC
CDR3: CASSIDSGQGAYEQYF

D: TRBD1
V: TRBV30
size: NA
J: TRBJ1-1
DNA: TGTGCCTGGAGCGCCTCGGGGGGGGACAGAGTGAACGCTTTCTTT
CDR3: CAWSASGGDRVNAFF

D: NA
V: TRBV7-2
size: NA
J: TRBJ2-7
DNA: TGTGCCAGCAGCCCCGGGACGTTGACCTACGAGCAGTACTTC
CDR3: CASSPGTLTYEQYF

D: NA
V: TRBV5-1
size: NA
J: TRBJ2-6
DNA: TGCGCCAGCAGCTTGGTATTCTCTGGGGCCAACGTCCTGACTTTC
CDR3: CASSLVFSGANVLTF

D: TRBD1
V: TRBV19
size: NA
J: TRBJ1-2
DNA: TGTGCCAGTATCTCGGGACAGGACTATGGCTACACCTTC
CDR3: CASISGQDYGYTF

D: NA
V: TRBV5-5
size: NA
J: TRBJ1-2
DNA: TGTGCCAGCAGTGACCCCGGGGGACACTACACCTTC
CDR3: CASSDPGGHYTF

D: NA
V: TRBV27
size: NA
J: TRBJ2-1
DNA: TGTGCCAGCAGAGTAGCGGTCAATTCCTATGAGCAGTTCTTC
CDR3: CASRVAVNSYEQFF

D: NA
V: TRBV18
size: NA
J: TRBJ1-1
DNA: TGTGCCAGCTCACACGGGACCGCCGTTTTGAACACTGAAGCTTTCTTT
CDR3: CASSHGTAVLNTEAFF

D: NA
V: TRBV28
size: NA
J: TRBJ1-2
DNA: TGTGCCAGCATAGCGGGCGGGGGGTTGGACCCTGTCAACTATGGCTACACCTTC
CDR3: CASIAGGGLDPVNYGYTF

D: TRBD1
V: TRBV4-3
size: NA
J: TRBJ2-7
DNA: TGCGCCAGCAGCCAAGGGACAGGGACGAATCACGAGCAGTACTTC
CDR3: CASSQGTGTNHEQYF

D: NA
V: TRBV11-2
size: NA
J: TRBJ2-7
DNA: TGTGCCAGCAGCTTGGTAGTACACGAGCAGTACTTC
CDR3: CASSLVVHEQYF

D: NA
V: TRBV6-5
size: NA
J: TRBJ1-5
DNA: TGTGCCAGCAGTCCACAGTTACTTAGCAATCAGCCCCAGCATTTT
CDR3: CASSPQLLSNQPQHF

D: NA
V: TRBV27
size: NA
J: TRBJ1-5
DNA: TGTGCCAGCAGTTTAGGATCAAATAGCAATCAGCCCCAGCATTTT
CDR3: CASSLGSNSNQPQHF

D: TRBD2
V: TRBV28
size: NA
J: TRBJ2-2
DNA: TGTGCCAGCAGTTTATATTGGACTAGCGGGAACACCGGGGAGCTGTTTTTT
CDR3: CASSLYWTSGNTGELFF

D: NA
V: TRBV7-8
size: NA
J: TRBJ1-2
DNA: TGTGCCAGCAGCTTAAAAGGTGACTTCTATGGCTACACCTTC
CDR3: CASSLKGDFYGYTF

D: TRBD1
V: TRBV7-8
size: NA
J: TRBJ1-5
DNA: TGTGCCAGCAGCCGTAGTGGCCTGACAGGGGATCAGCCCCAGCATTTT
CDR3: CASSRSGLTGDQPQHF

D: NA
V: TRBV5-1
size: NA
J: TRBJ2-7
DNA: TGCGCCAGCAGCTTGGTAGCCCCAACCTACGAGCAGTACTTC
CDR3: CASSLVAPTYEQYF

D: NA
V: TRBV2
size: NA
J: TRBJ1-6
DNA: TGTGCCAGCAGTGAATCTTTAGGTAATTCACCCCTCCACTTT
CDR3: CASSESLGNSPLHF

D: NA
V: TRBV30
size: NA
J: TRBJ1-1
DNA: TGTGCCTGGAGTGTCACAGCGAACACTGAAGCTTTCTTT
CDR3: CAWSVTANTEAFF

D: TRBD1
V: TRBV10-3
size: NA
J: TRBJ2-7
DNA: TGTGCCATCAGAGGGGCAGGGGGCCTGGAGCAGTACTTC
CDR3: CAIRGAGGLEQYF

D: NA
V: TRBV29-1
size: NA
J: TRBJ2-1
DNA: TGCAGCGCCAGGGAAGGGGGGTTCGACAATGAGCAGTTCTTC
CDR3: CSAREGGFDNEQFF

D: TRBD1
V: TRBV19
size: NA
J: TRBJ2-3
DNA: TGTGCCAGTAGTGTGTGGACAGGGGGCGAGGGTACGCAGTATTTT
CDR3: CASSVWTGGEGTQYF

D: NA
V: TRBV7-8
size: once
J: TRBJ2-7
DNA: TGTGCCAGCAGCTTAGCCGAGCCTGGGGGCAGGGGAGATTACGAGCAGTACTTC
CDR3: CASSLAEPGGRGDYEQYF

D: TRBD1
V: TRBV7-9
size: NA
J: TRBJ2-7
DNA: TGTGCCAGCAGCGGGACAGGGCTCTACGAGCAGTACTTC
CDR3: CASSGTGLYEQYF

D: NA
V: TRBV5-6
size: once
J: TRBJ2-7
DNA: TGTGCCAGCAGCTTGTTGGGGTTTAGTACCTACGAGCAGTACTTC
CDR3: CASSLLGFSTYEQYF